This T cell receptor beta chain was sequenced during a study of blood T cell repertoires in COVID-19. Turning to the study itself: COVID-19 samples collected from the United States, Italy and Spain covered acute and convalescent phases. The cDNA or gDNA used as material had been derived from T cells, B-cell-depleted T cells, or PBMCs.

Per germline, CDR1 MNHEY and CDR2 SMNVEV (reference sequence). This CDR3 is built from 13 residues. Trimming shortened V by 2 bases and J by 8 bases, and 12 bases separated the two germline ends. Original analysis: From reference gene primer amplification, estimates of nucleated cell counts were derived. Here immunoSEQ multiplex PCR was the method, and the copy in TCRdb shows in-frame clones only, minus some. The DNA gave D and trimming, while V, J and clone size come from that table. The table includes hundreds of thousands of clones, roughly 85% detected once. The rearrangement uses TRBV27 and TRBJ1-2; no clear D gene. The sequenced material came from peripheral blood. The clonotype comes from a man aged 50-59 years with active or convalescent COVID-19. The chain's CDR3 is CASSLTRTGGYTF. The CDR3, as DNA: TGTGCCAGCAGTTTAACCCGCACGGGGGGCTACACCTTC.